The 22 T cell receptor beta chains below all came from one sample that was sequenced in a study of shared clonotypes between healthy human individuals. TCRdb's table, derived via immunoSEQ multiplex PCR, lists solely in-frame clones and lacks some. This table has millions of clones, roughly 91% appearing once. Positive CCR7 selection of CD45RO-negative cells yielded the naive CD8 cells, and terminally differentiated effector memory CD45RA+ cells were excluded. The specimen was naive CD8+ T cells from PBMCs. The receptor set was obtained from a man aged 18 to 29 in good health. Some clones in this sample may be carry-over from other donors' samples.

The J gene is TRBJ2-5, the V gene TRBV19; 8 bases agree with TRBD2. The CDR3 is 13 residues long. V trimming: 8 bases; J trimming: 2 bases; junction bases outside the gene matches: 4. Looked up from germline, CDR1 is LNHDA and CDR2 is SQIVND (reference sequence). The CDR3 region is CASWERGQETQYF. CDR3 DNA: TGTGCCAGTTGGGAGCGGGGGCAAGAGACCCAGTACTTC.

CDR3 sequence reads: CASSLATGSSGEQYF. The CDR3 DNA reads TGTGCCAGCAGCTTAGCGACGGGAAGTTCAGGGGAGCAGTACTTC. V and J are TRBV7-2 and TRBJ2-7; D is possibly TRBD1 or TRBD2 (5 bases each). Trimming pared 0 bases from V and 7 bases from J, leaving 16 bases between. Germline V gene data show CDR1 as SGHTA and CDR2 as FQGNSA. The CDR3 covers 15 residues.

The chain has TRBV10-3 and TRBJ2-1, with 10 bases fitting TRBD2. The CDR3 runs 15 residues. The junction had 4 bases not matched to a gene; V was cut back by 4 bases and J by 4 bases. Germline V gene lookup returns CDR1 ENHRY and CDR2 SYGVKD. CDR3 sequence: CAISGRTSGYNEQFF. The CDR3 DNA reads TGTGCCATCAGTGGCCGGACTAGCGGTTACAATGAGCAGTTCTTC.

For the CDR3, the DNA is TGTGCCAGCAGTGGAAACCCACAGGGGGCTGGACAGCCCCAGCATTTT. It codes for CASSGNPQGAGQPQHF. The chain recombines TRBV27 with TRBJ1-5, with 9 bases lining up with TRBD1. After removal of 5 bases from V and 7 bases from J, the junction contained 12 bases not matched to a gene. The CDR3 totals 16 residues. CDR1 is MNHEY, CDR2 SMNVEV, per germline (reference sequence).

The chain carries TRBV5-6 and TRBJ1-5; D ambiguous. Germline CDR1 SGHDT, CDR2 YYEEEE. Between the trimmed V and J ends, which lost 0 bases and 7 bases, there was a span of 14 bases. This CDR3 region has 15 residues. The CDR3 loop reads CASSLAAGIQQPQHF. The CDR3 nucleotides read TGTGCCAGCAGCTTGGCCGCGGGGATACAGCAGCCCCAGCATTTT. Drawing the rest from reference TRBV5-6 and TRBJ1-5, the complete variable domain is DAGVTQSPTHLIKTRGQQVTLRCSPKSGHDTVSWYQQALGQGPQFIFQYYEEEERQRGNFPDRFSGHQFPNYSSELNVNALLLGDSALYLCASSLAAGIQQPQHFGDGTRLSIL.

The V gene is TRBV5-1, the J gene TRBJ2-7; 12 nucleotides agree with TRBD2. The CDR3 has 15 residues. CDR1 and CDR2 (germline): SGHRS, YFSETQ. The V segment lost 4 bases and the J segment 12 bases; nucleotides outside the gene matches: 14. CDR3 sequence reads: CASSHGLAGTEGTYF. As DNA, the CDR3 is TGCGCCAGCAGCCACGGACTAGCGGGGACGGAGGGCACGTACTTC.

This sequence joins TRBV9 and TRBJ2-1; 11 nucleotides agree with TRBD2. This CDR3 region has 15 residues. V was clipped by 4 bases and J by 7 bases; unmatched bases: 7. Germline CDR1 SGDLS, CDR2 YYNGEE. This CDR3 reads CASSPVTSGMNEQFF. The CDR3 coding sequence is TGTGCCAGCAGCCCTGTGACTAGCGGGATGAATGAGCAGTTCTTC.

The chain joins TRBV7-9 to TRBJ2-1; D tentatively reads TRBD1 or TRBD2 (5 bases each). Per the germline V gene, CDR1 is SEHNR and CDR2 is FQNEAQ (reference sequence). V was pared by 5 bases and J by 4 bases, with 21 bases between. There are 17 residues in the CDR3. CDR3 in DNA: TGTGCCAGCAGCCCCCCTATAGGGACCTTACTATACAATGAGCAGTTCTTC. This codes for CASSPPIGTLLYNEQFF.

The chain combines TRBV25-1 with TRBJ2-1, with a weak D call TRBD1 (7 bases). The germline V and J ends were trimmed by 7 bases and 0 bases, with 10 bases remaining between them. The germline V gene encodes CDR1 MGHDK and CDR2 SYGVNS. The CDR3 is made up of 14 amino acids. CDR3 sequence: CASKQGGSYNEQFF. In DNA, the CDR3 is TGTGCCAGCAAGCAGGGGGGCTCCTACAATGAGCAGTTCTTC.

The chain combines TRBV5-6 with TRBJ1-2; unclear D gene. The CDR3 runs 10 residues. Germline CDR1 is SGHDT and CDR2 is YYEEEE. V was cut by 7 bases and J by 11 bases, with 12 bases left in between. CDR3: CASGRLVYTF. The CDR3 nucleotides read TGTGCCAGCGGAAGATTGGTGTACACCTTC.

This clone was observed a single time. The chain has TRBV28 and TRBJ2-5; 12 bases agree with TRBD2. V trimming: 6 bases; J trimming: 4 bases; junction bases outside the gene matches: 0. This CDR3 has 13 amino acids. In germline, CDR1 is MDHEN, CDR2 SYDVKM. In nucleotides, the CDR3 is TGTGCCAGCAGGGGACTAGCGGGAGAGACCCAGTACTTC. This codes for CASRGLAGETQYF.

This chain uses TRBV19 with TRBJ2-1, with D perhaps TRBD2 (5 bases). The CDR3 contains 18 residues. The germline CDR1 and CDR2 sequences are LNHDA and SQIVND (reference sequence). Trimming cost V 7 bases and J 0 bases, with 22 bases left between them. The CDR3 DNA sequence: TGTGCCAGTACCGACCTCCCGTGGCGGGCGAGCTCCTACAATGAGCAGTTCTTC. Its translation: CASTDLPWRASSYNEQFF.

The rearrangement joins TRBV4-2 to TRBJ2-7, with unresolved D. Trimming removed 0 bases from V and 2 bases from J, with 11 bases in between. Looked up from germline, CDR1 is LGHNA and CDR2 is YNFKEQ. This CDR3 is 15 amino acids long. The CDR3 is CASSQDVTLPYEQYF. CDR3 nucleotides: TGTGCCAGCAGCCAAGATGTTACGCTTCCCTACGAGCAGTACTTC.

The chain combines TRBV19 with TRBJ2-7; 12 positions agree with TRBD2. Germline trimming cut 9 bases from V and 0 bases from J; bases unmatched to any gene: 6. The CDR3 is 15 residues long. Germline V gene data show CDR1 as LNHDA and CDR2 as SQIVND (reference sequence). The DNA for the CDR3 is TGTGCCAGCCAAATACTAGCGGGAGGCTCCTACGAGCAGTACTTC. This sequence encodes CASQILAGGSYEQYF.

A single count supports this clone. The rearrangement joins TRBV6-5 to TRBJ2-7, with D maybe TRBD1 (6 bases). The CDR3 runs 13 residues. Germline V gene data show CDR1 as MNHEY and CDR2 as SVGAGI. V lost 5 bases and J 5 bases, leaving 13 bases between the germline ends. CDR3 amino acids: CASSVTSGDEQYF. The CDR3 DNA is TGTGCCAGCAGTGTTACCTCAGGGGACGAGCAGTACTTC.

The chain couples TRBV7-8 to TRBJ1-2; D unclear. The germline V gene encodes CDR1 SGHVS and CDR2 FQNEAQ. With 1 base removed from V and 0 bases from J, the gap between germline ends came to 15 bases. CDR3 length: 17 amino acids. CDR3 bases: TGTGCCAGCAGCTTAGTCCGGGGAGGCTCCGCTAACTATGGCTACACCTTC. This translates into CASSLVRGGSANYGYTF.

The chain combines TRBV5-8 with TRBJ1-1; the D gene is possibly TRBD1 (5 bases). The CDR3 consists of 14 residues. From germline, CDR1 is SGHTS and CDR2 YDEGEE. V was clipped by 4 bases and J by 3 bases, with 13 bases between them. The CDR3 loop is CASSPSRGYTEAFF. CDR3 coding DNA: TGTGCCAGCAGCCCCAGTAGGGGCTACACTGAAGCTTTCTTT.

V gene TRBV27 combines with J gene TRBJ2-3, with D possibly matching TRBD2 (5 bases). Trimming pared 7 bases from V and 4 bases from J, leaving 18 bases between. CDR3 length: 15 amino acids. CDR1 is MNHEY and CDR2 is SMNVEV in the germline V gene (reference sequence). CDR3 bases: TGTGCCAGCACCAAGAGCCGGGGAAGGCCAGATACGCAGTATTTT. This encodes CASTKSRGRPDTQYF.

This rearrangement joins TRBV27 to TRBJ2-7, with TRBD1 matching over 8 bases. The V gene end was trimmed by 3 bases and the J gene end by 3 bases; junction bases not matched to a gene: 4. Germline CDR1 is MNHEY and CDR2 is SMNVEV (reference sequence). The CDR3 spans 14 residues. The DNA for the CDR3 is TGTGCCAGCAGTTTCTACAGGGGGGACTACGAGCAGTACTTC. This translates into CASSFYRGDYEQYF.

The chain joins TRBV4-1 to TRBJ2-1; 11 nucleotides agree with TRBD2. This CDR3 has 17 amino acids. After removal of 1 base from V and 3 bases from J, the junction contained 5 bases not matched to a gene. Germline CDR1 is MGHRA and CDR2 is YSYEKL. The CDR3 DNA sequence: TGCGCCAGCAGCCAAGGGGCGCTAGCGGGAGGCTACAATGAGCAGTTCTTC. This gives the protein CASSQGALAGGYNEQFF.

The chain carries TRBV28 and TRBJ2-3; the D gene is possibly TRBD2 (7 bases). This CDR3 region has 16 residues. The germline V gene has CDR1 MDHEN and CDR2 SYDVKM. Trimming shortened V by 3 bases and J by 3 bases, and 16 bases separated the two germline ends. In DNA form, the CDR3 reads TGTGCCAGCAGTTTGTTTTGGGGGGGCGAGACAGATACGCAGTATTTT. Translation: CASSLFWGGETDTQYF.

V and J are TRBV7-9 and TRBJ1-1; D may be TRBD1 (5 bases). Per germline, CDR1 SEHNR and CDR2 FQNEAQ (reference sequence). The germline V and J ends were trimmed by 8 bases and 7 bases, with 17 bases remaining between them. This CDR3 region has 13 residues. For the CDR3, the DNA is TGTGCCAGCCTCGGGGGAGGGTACGGTGAAGCTTTCTTT. Its protein is CASLGGGYGEAFF.